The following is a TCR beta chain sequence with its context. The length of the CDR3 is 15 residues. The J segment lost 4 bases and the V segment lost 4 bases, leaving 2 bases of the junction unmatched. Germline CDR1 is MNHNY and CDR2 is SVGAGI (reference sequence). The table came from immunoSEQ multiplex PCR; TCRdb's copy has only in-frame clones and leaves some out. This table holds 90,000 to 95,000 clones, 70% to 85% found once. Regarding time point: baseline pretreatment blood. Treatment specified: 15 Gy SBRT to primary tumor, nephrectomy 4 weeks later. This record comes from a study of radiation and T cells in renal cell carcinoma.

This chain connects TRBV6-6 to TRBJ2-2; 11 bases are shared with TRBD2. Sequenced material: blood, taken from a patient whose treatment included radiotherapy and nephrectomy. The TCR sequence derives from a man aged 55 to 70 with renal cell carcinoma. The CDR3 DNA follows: TGTGCCAGCAGTTTAGCGGGAGGGATCACCGGGGAGCTGTTTTTT. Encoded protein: CASSLAGGITGELFF.